A single sample gave rise to the 28 T cell receptor beta chains below, sequenced in a study of cytomegalovirus exposure and HLA in healthy donors. Only in-frame clones appear in the TCRdb table, and some are missing; sequencing was by immunoSEQ multiplex PCR. The sample holds about 130,000 clones, around 89% seen once. The sequenced sample consisted of PBMCs. These receptors all stem from a woman in her thirties in good health and CMV-seropositive.

This clone was detected only once. This chain links TRBV11-2 with TRBJ2-3; 9 bases fit TRBD1. Per the germline V gene, CDR1 is SGHAT and CDR2 is FQNNGV. The junction had 5 bases not matched to a gene; V was cut back by 3 bases and J by 1 base. The CDR3 spans 16 residues. The CDR3 DNA is TGTGCCAGCAGCTTTACAGGGGGCTCCCGCACAGATACGCAGTATTTT. Protein product: CASSFTGGSRTDTQYF.

The V call is TRBV29-1, the J call TRBJ2-1; D may be TRBD1 (6 bases). There are 13 residues in the CDR3. Germline assignment: CDR1 SQVTM and CDR2 ANQGSEA. Deletions cut 6 bases from V and 2 bases from J, with 11 bases between. CDR3 bases: TGCAGCGTAACAGGGTCCCCCTACAATGAGCAGTTCTTC. Its protein is CSVTGSPYNEQFF.

This chain links TRBV5-4 with TRBJ2-1; 8 bases fit TRBD2. Germline CDR1 reads SGHNT; CDR2 reads YYREEE (reference sequence). This CDR3 comprises 15 residues. The V gene end was trimmed by 1 base and the J gene end by 8 bases; junction bases not matched to a gene: 8. CDR3: CASSLPSGLMDEQFF. CDR3 DNA sequence: TGTGCCAGCAGCTTGCCTAGCGGGTTGATGGATGAGCAGTTCTTC.

The V gene is TRBV7-9, the J gene TRBJ2-7; TRBD1 might be the D (5 bases). Trimming stripped 7 bases from V and 4 bases from J, with 17 bases between. Germline lookup yields CDR1 SEHNR and CDR2 FQNEAQ (reference sequence). The CDR3 covers 14 residues. For the CDR3, the DNA is TGTGCCAGCAATTCTTTCCAGGGAAAATACGAGCAGTACTTC. This gives the protein CASNSFQGKYEQYF.

This clone was seen more than once but under ten times. CDR3 nucleotide sequence: TGTGCCAGTAGTATATCGTCAGGGGCGCGAACTGAAGCTTTCTTT. Protein: CASSISSGARTEAFF. The chain couples TRBV19 to TRBJ1-1; possibly TRBD1 for D (6 bases). Trimming took off 2 bases at V and 5 bases at J, with 15 bases between the two ends. The CDR3 sequence is 15 residues long. From germline, CDR1 is LNHDA and CDR2 SQIVND (reference sequence).

The gene calls are TRBV28 and TRBJ1-2; D not certain. This CDR3 comprises 15 residues. The V end was cut by 7 bases, the J end by 4 bases, with 19 bases between. Germline CDR1 MDHEN, CDR2 SYDVKM. In DNA, the CDR3 is TGTGCCAGCATCCCCTGGGGTAGCGGCGGCTATGGCTACACCTTC. It translates to CASIPWGSGGYGYTF.

J is TRBJ2-2 and V is TRBV5-1; 9 bases map to TRBD1. The J segment lost 3 bases and the V segment lost 4 bases, leaving 4 bases of the junction unmatched. The CDR3 sequence is 15 residues long. Germline V gives CDR1 SGHRS, CDR2 YFSETQ. For the CDR3, the DNA is TGCGCCAGCAGCATTGACAGGGGGTACACCGGGGAGCTGTTTTTT. The encoded protein is CASSIDRGYTGELFF. Complete variable domain (other parts from reference TRBV5-1 and TRBJ2-2): KAGVTQTPRYLIKTRGQQVTLSCSPISGHRSVSWYQQTPGQGLQFLFEYFSETQRNKGNFPGRFSGRQFSNSRSEMNVSTLELGDSALYLCASSIDRGYTGELFFGEGSRLTVL.

The chain is built from TRBV5-1 and TRBJ2-5, with 8 bases identical to TRBD1. The V gene's germline CDR1 is SGHRS and CDR2 YFSETQ. Trimming cost V 1 base and J 0 bases; bases outside gene matches: 2. This CDR3 has 15 residues. CDR3 sequence (DNA): TGCGCCAGCAGCTTGACAGGGGGATACCAAGAGACCCAGTACTTC. Protein: CASSLTGGYQETQYF.

The rearrangement uses TRBV5-1 and TRBJ2-1, with 11 nucleotides matching TRBD2. The V and J ends lost 0 bases and 16 bases, in that order; junction bases with no gene match: 15. From germline, CDR1 is SGHRS and CDR2 YFSETQ. The CDR3 loop spans 16 amino acids. CDR3 sequence reads: CASSLVVAGGPVSIFF. Written as DNA, the CDR3 is TGCGCCAGCAGCTTGGTAGTAGCGGGAGGGCCGGTATCAATCTTCTTC.

The CDR3 bases are TGTGCCAGCTACACCTGGGCAGCCCCCGTCACTGAAGCTTTCTTT. Encoded protein: CASYTWAAPVTEAFF. The chain has TRBV6-1 and TRBJ1-1; no clear D gene. The CDR3 sequence is 15 residues long. V dropped 8 bases and J dropped 4 bases, with 20 bases sitting between them. Per germline, CDR1 MNHNS and CDR2 SASEGT.

The rearrangement uses TRBV5-1 and TRBJ2-3; D gene unclear. CDR3 length: 14 residues. V lost 1 base and J 3 bases, leaving 9 bases between the germline ends. Looked up from germline, CDR1 is SGHRS and CDR2 is YFSETQ. The CDR3 bases are TGCGCCAGCAGCTTGTACGACACTACAGATACGCAGTATTTT. Translation: CASSLYDTTDTQYF.

The V and J genes are TRBV7-9 and TRBJ2-3; 11 positions match TRBD2. V gave up 1 base and J gave up 3 bases; unmatched junction bases: 0. The CDR3 sequence is 15 residues long. In germline, CDR1 is SEHNR, CDR2 FQNEAQ (reference sequence). The CDR3 region is CASSLVAGGTDTQYF. The CDR3 nucleotides read TGTGCCAGCAGCTTAGTAGCGGGAGGGACAGATACGCAGTATTTT.

This clone came up a few times. V gene TRBV7-9 combines with J gene TRBJ1-4; the match to TRBD1 covers 10 bases. The ends lost 5 bases at V and 8 bases at J; junction bases unmatched: 8. CDR1 is SEHNR and CDR2 is FQNEAQ in the germline V gene (reference sequence). The CDR3 has 15 amino acids. CDR3 nucleotide sequence: TGTGCCAGCAGCGCTCTGACAGGGGGCGGGGAAAAACTGTTTTTT. Protein: CASSALTGGGEKLFF.

The chain recombines TRBV5-1 with TRBJ2-6, with D maybe TRBD2 (5 bases). The CDR3 is 16 residues long. Germline lookup yields CDR1 SGHRS and CDR2 YFSETQ. The ends were cut back, 1 base at V and 2 bases at J, with 10 bases in the middle. CDR3 DNA sequence: TGCGCCAGCAGCTTGCTCCCGGGAACTGGGGCCAACGTCCTGACTTTC. The encoded protein is CASSLLPGTGANVLTF.

The genes are TRBV10-2 and TRBJ1-5; TRBD1 matches at 8 bases. The length of the CDR3 is 13 residues. The trim removed 6 bases at V and 5 bases at J, leaving 3 bases unmatched. Germline V gives CDR1 WSHSY, CDR2 SAAADI. The CDR3 DNA follows: TGCGCCAGCAGACAGGGGGACTATCAGCCCCAGCATTTT. Translated, it gives CASRQGDYQPQHF.

The CDR3 spells CASSLVGQGKGYEQYF. The DNA for the CDR3 is TGTGCCAGCAGCTTAGTTGGCCAGGGGAAGGGGTACGAGCAGTACTTC. The chain combines TRBV7-9 with TRBJ2-7, with D perhaps matching TRBD1 (6 bases). This CDR3 comprises 16 residues. V lost 1 base, J lost 4 bases, and 17 bases lay in between. Per the germline V gene, CDR1 is SEHNR and CDR2 is FQNEAQ (reference sequence).

J is TRBJ1-4 and V is TRBV7-8; D is ambiguous. Germline CDR1 SGHVS, CDR2 FQNEAQ. V was shortened by 2 bases and J by 1 base, with 5 bases between the two germline ends. This CDR3 region has 14 residues. CDR3 protein: CASSLTGTNEKLFF. CDR3 in DNA: TGTGCCAGCAGCTTAACTGGAACTAATGAAAAACTGTTTTTT.

The gene calls are TRBV5-1 and TRBJ2-2; TRBD1 aligns across 7 bases. There are 15 residues in the CDR3. CDR1 is SGHRS, CDR2 YFSETQ, per germline. Trimming at V came to 0 bases and at J to 3 bases, leaving 2 bases not matched to a gene. CDR3 sequence reads: CASSLATGYTGELFF. The CDR3 nucleotides are TGCGCCAGCAGCTTGGCGACAGGGTACACCGGGGAGCTGTTTTTT.

This rearrangement joins TRBV5-1 to TRBJ2-5; 10 nucleotides agree with TRBD2. CDR1 is SGHRS, CDR2 YFSETQ, per germline. The CDR3 length is 16 residues. V dropped 2 bases and J dropped 4; count of bases not matched to a gene: 8. The CDR3: CASSLLSSGSGETQYF. In nucleotides, the CDR3 is TGCGCCAGCAGCTTATTGTCTAGCGGGAGTGGAGAGACCCAGTACTTC.

V usage is TRBV12-5 and J usage is TRBJ2-7; TRBD2 aligns across 13 bases. This CDR3 comprises 20 residues. V gave up 3 bases and J gave up 2 bases; unmatched junction bases: 16. Germline assignment: CDR1 LGHNT and CDR2 FRNRAP. CDR3 nucleotide sequence: TGTGCTAGTGGTTTTACAGTAGATAGTCGCGGACTAGCGGGAGCCTACGAGCAGTACTTC. Protein sequence: CASGFTVDSRGLAGAYEQYF.

The chain links TRBV28 to TRBJ2-1; 10 bases agree with TRBD1. Germline loops: CDR1 MDHEN, CDR2 SYDVKM. V was pared by 5 bases and J by 3 bases, with 16 bases of the junction left unmatched. The CDR3 sequence is 19 residues long. CDR3 sequence: CASSPYSTGGSGSYNEQFF. CDR3 DNA: TGTGCCAGCAGTCCTTATTCGACAGGGGGCAGCGGGAGCTACAATGAGCAGTTCTTC.

The chain links TRBV2 to TRBJ1-2, with 7 positions matching TRBD1. CDR3 size: 11 residues. The J segment lost 4 bases and the V segment lost 11 bases, leaving 4 bases of the junction unmatched. Germline V gene data show CDR1 as SNHLY and CDR2 as FYNNEI. DNA for the CDR3: TGTGCCGGCGGGACAGCCTATGGCTACACCTTC. It encodes CAGGTAYGYTF.

This chain joins TRBV28 and TRBJ1-1; the D is unclear. Trimming left V 8 bases short and J 2 bases short, with 6 bases between. Germline loops: CDR1 MDHEN, CDR2 SYDVKM. The CDR3 covers 11 residues. The CDR3 loop is CASQSNTEAFF. In DNA, the CDR3 is TGTGCCAGCCAATCAAACACTGAAGCTTTCTTT.

The V gene is TRBV6-1, the J gene TRBJ1-2, with a tentative D call TRBD1 (5 bases). The CDR3 spans 12 residues. The V gene's germline CDR1 is MNHNS and CDR2 SASEGT. V was clipped by 10 bases and J by 5 bases, with 14 bases between them. For the CDR3, the DNA is TGTGCCACCTCGCGGGGGGTTTATGGCTACACCTTC. Amino acid sequence: CATSRGVYGYTF.

This clone was recorded once. The gene calls are TRBV7-6 and TRBJ1-5, with a possible D match to TRBD1 (5 bases). The CDR3 is 15 residues long. Trimming took off 2 bases at V and 7 bases at J, with 15 bases between the two ends. CDR1 and CDR2 (germline): SGHVS, FNYEAQ. The CDR3 here is CASSLSQGFGQPQHF. In nucleotides, the CDR3 is TGTGCCAGCAGCTTAAGTCAGGGATTCGGGCAGCCCCAGCATTTT.

The chain is built from TRBV6-5 and TRBJ1-5; a possible D gene is TRBD1 (5 bases). V lost 6 bases to trimming and J lost 3 bases, with 15 bases between them. This CDR3 has 15 amino acids. Germline V gene sequence: CDR1 MNHEY, CDR2 SVGAGI. CDR3 nucleotide sequence: TGTGCCAGCAGCCCACTGCGGGGGGACAATCAGCCCCAGCATTTT. It codes for CASSPLRGDNQPQHF.

This rearrangement joins TRBV6-1 to TRBJ1-3; no definite D call. CDR3 length: 13 amino acids. Trimming took off 0 bases at V and 11 bases at J, with 11 bases between the two ends. Germline V gene data show CDR1 as MNHNS and CDR2 as SASEGT. CDR3 coding DNA: TGTGCCAGCAGTGAAGCGGAGTTATCGCCCATATATTTT. This codes for CASSEAELSPIYF.

The V gene is TRBV5-6, the J gene TRBJ2-7; weak D call: TRBD1 (7 bases). The CDR3 sequence is 19 residues long. Trimming stripped 2 bases from V and 4 bases from J, with 28 bases between. CDR1 and CDR2 from the germline V gene are SGHDT and YYEEEE. This CDR3 is CASSLAGRGTNRDKYEQYF. CDR3 nucleotides: TGTGCCAGCAGCTTAGCGGGCAGGGGGACGAACAGGGACAAATACGAGCAGTACTTC.